A selection of T cell receptor beta chains follows, all from one sample in a study of CD8 T cells in ankylosing spondylitis. TCRdb re-derived calls from the 5' RACE reads in MiXCR, one entry per CDR3 protein. The data show some 100,000 distinct CDR3 sequences, roughly 8.3% seen once. The specimen was blood, either unsorted or a sorted T cell fraction (not recorded which). These receptors all come from a male donor with ankylosing spondylitis or in good health (not recorded which). The CDR3 runs from the conserved cysteine through the conserved F or W. The D gene is left open where the match is weak. For some rows the clone size is stated as once, few or many, or as a class when expanded; others skip it.

J gene,D gene,V gene,clone size,CDR3 protein,CDR3 DNA
TRBJ2-1,.,TRBV7-6,few,CASSLLQASSYNEQFF,TGTGCCAGCAGCTTATTACAGGCTAGCTCCTACAATGAGCAGTTCTTC
TRBJ2-2,.,TRBV5-6,.,CASSLLSGRGTGELFF,TGTGCCAGCAGCTTGTTAAGCGGTCGGGGCACCGGGGAGCTGTTTTTT
TRBJ1-2,.,TRBV29-1,many,CSVEIRGNRNYGYTF,TGCAGCGTTGAAATCCGGGGGAACAGGAACTATGGCTACACCTTC
TRBJ2-1,.,TRBV6-2/TRBV6-3,many,CASSFSDYNEQFF,TGTGCCAGCAGTTTCTCTGATTACAATGAGCAGTTCTTC
TRBJ1-2,.,TRBV20-1,many,CSAWEGLNYGYTF,TGCAGTGCATGGGAGGGCCTTAACTATGGCTACACCTTC
TRBJ2-1,.,TRBV10-3,many,CAISAGGQSSYNEQFF,TGTGCCATCAGTGCAGGGGGGCAGAGCTCCTACAATGAGCAGTTCTTC
TRBJ2-1,TRBD2,TRBV7-2,many,CASSLAAGLYNEQFF,TGTGCCAGCAGCTTAGCAGCGGGGTTATACAATGAGCAGTTCTTC
TRBJ2-2,.,TRBV9,many,CASSGVTGELFF,TGTGCCAGCAGCGGCGTCACCGGGGAGCTGTTTTTT
TRBJ2-3,.,TRBV24-1,many,CATSEAQGNADTQYF,TGTGCCACCAGTGAGGCTCAGGGGAACGCAGATACGCAGTATTTT
TRBJ1-1,.,TRBV12-3/TRBV12-4,.,CASTLTAGEIGAFF,TGTGCCAGCACCCTGACGGCAGGGGAAATAGGAGCTTTCTTT
TRBJ1-1,.,TRBV14,many,CASSQDAADDEAFF,TGTGCCAGCAGCCAAGATGCGGCGGATGATGAAGCTTTCTTT
TRBJ1-4,.,TRBV7-6,few,CASSLGGAGELFF,TGTGCCAGCAGCTTAGGTGGGGCAGGAGAACTGTTTTTT
TRBJ2-2,TRBD1,TRBV7-9,.,CASSRQGDTGELFF,TGTGCCAGCAGCCGACAGGGTGACACCGGGGAGCTGTTTTTT
TRBJ2-7,.,TRBV6-2/TRBV6-3,.,CASSYPTFDYEQYF,TGTGCCAGCAGTTACCCCACCTTCGACTACGAGCAGTACTTC
TRBJ2-2,.,TRBV7-2,.,CASSSDGSSTGELFF,TGTGCCAGCAGCTCGGATGGATCCTCCACCGGGGAGCTGTTTTTT
TRBJ2-5,TRBD1,TRBV5-1,few,CASSSYETGIEETQYF,TGCGCCAGCAGCTCGTATGAGACAGGGATCGAAGAGACCCAGTACTTC
TRBJ2-3,.,TRBV5-1,many,CASSPPGPRSRTQYF,TGCGCCAGCAGCCCGCCGGGACCAAGGAGTCGTACGCAGTATTTT
TRBJ2-1,.,TRBV12-3/TRBV12-4,many,CASTRDTLNEQFF,TGTGCCAGCACCCGGGACACCCTCAATGAGCAGTTCTTC
TRBJ1-4,.,TRBV7-6,few,CASSSGPGISEKLFF,TGTGCCAGCAGCTCCGGGCCGGGAATTAGTGAAAAACTGTTTTTT
TRBJ2-1,.,TRBV3-1,many,CASSRGLTNEQFF,TGTGCCAGCAGCCGCGGACTAACCAATGAGCAGTTCTTC
TRBJ2-7,TRBD2,TRBV27,many,CASRRAGGSYEQYF,TGTGCCAGCAGGAGAGCGGGAGGGAGCTACGAGCAGTACTTC
TRBJ1-5,.,TRBV7-2,many,CASSLRWGQPQHF,TGTGCCAGCAGCTTACGGTGGGGACAGCCCCAGCATTTT
TRBJ2-1,TRBD1,TRBV7-2,many,CASSSLLTGGGIEQFF,TGTGCCAGCAGCTCGCTCCTTACAGGGGGCGGGATTGAGCAGTTCTTC
TRBJ1-2,TRBD1,TRBV12-5,few,CASEGTGGNGYTF,TGTGCTAGTGAAGGGACAGGGGGAAATGGCTACACCTTC
TRBJ2-7,.,TRBV7-9,few,CASSPPDSPYEQYF,TGTGCCAGCAGTCCTCCAGACAGCCCCTACGAGCAGTACTTC
TRBJ1-1,.,TRBV6-2/TRBV6-3,.,CASSYSRGSVAFF,TGTGCCAGCAGTTACAGCAGGGGTTCTGTAGCTTTCTTT
TRBJ2-4,TRBD1,TRBV5-1,.,CASSLQGTVNIQYF,TGCGCCAGCAGCTTGCAGGGGACAGTCAACATTCAGTACTTC
TRBJ1-6,.,TRBV27,many,CASSLWDTNSPLHF,TGTGCCAGCAGTTTATGGGACACCAATTCACCCCTCCACTTT
TRBJ2-5,.,TRBV20-1,many,CSARDLLGVSETQYF,TGCAGTGCTAGAGACCTTCTGGGAGTAAGCGAGACCCAGTACTTC
TRBJ1-1,.,TRBV6-2/TRBV6-3,many,CASSYEVTVREAFF,TGTGCCAGCAGTTACGAAGTCACAGTCCGTGAAGCTTTCTTT
TRBJ1-2,TRBD1,TRBV6-1,many,CASHTGQGKYGYTF,TGTGCCAGCCACACGGGACAGGGAAAATATGGCTACACCTTC
TRBJ1-2,.,TRBV25-1,many,CASSDRGLYGYTF,TGTGCCAGCAGTGACCGGGGTCTCTATGGCTACACCTTC
TRBJ2-4,.,TRBV11-1,many,CASSSLEGGNIQYF,TGTGCCAGCAGCTCTTTGGAGGGGGGAAACATTCAGTACTTC
TRBJ2-1,.,TRBV5-1,few,CASSLAIAPSYNEQFF,TGCGCCAGCAGCTTGGCCATCGCCCCATCCTACAATGAGCAGTTCTTC
TRBJ1-2,.,TRBV7-3,many,CASSSGSPYGYTF,TGTGCCAGCAGCTCCGGCAGTCCCTATGGCTACACCTTC
TRBJ2-2,TRBD1,TRBV7-2,few,CASTSGTVNTGELFF,TGTGCCAGCACATCCGGGACAGTTAACACCGGGGAGCTGTTTTTT
TRBJ2-7,TRBD2,TRBV20-1,many,CSARAPSGGSYEQYF,TGCAGTGCTAGGGCCCCTAGCGGGGGATCCTACGAGCAGTACTTC
TRBJ1-1,.,TRBV5-5,many,CASSPTVLNTEAFF,TGTGCCAGCAGCCCCACGGTTCTGAACACTGAAGCTTTCTTT
TRBJ2-1,.,TRBV30,many,CAWSEGSLSYNEQFF,TGTGCCTGGAGTGAAGGGTCACTCTCCTACAATGAGCAGTTCTTC
TRBJ2-1,.,TRBV29-1,many,CSAEEYNEQFF,TGCAGCGCAGAAGAGTACAATGAGCAGTTCTTC
TRBJ1-5,.,TRBV29-1,many,CSVEDQWGEPQHF,TGCAGCGTTGAAGATCAATGGGGAGAGCCCCAGCATTTT
TRBJ2-1,.,TRBV11-3,.,CASSLTPGVGDNEQFF,TGTGCCAGCAGCTTAACCCCGGGAGTGGGGGACAATGAGCAGTTCTTC
TRBJ2-7,TRBD1,TRBV20-1,many,CSARDPDRGYEQYF,TGCAGTGCTAGAGATCCGGACAGGGGCTACGAGCAGTACTTC
TRBJ1-1,.,TRBV5-1,.,CASSLAESNTEAFF,TGCGCCAGCAGCTTGGCCGAATCGAACACTGAAGCTTTCTTT
TRBJ2-3,.,TRBV2,many,CAINPRGSGDTQYF,TGTGCCATCAACCCCCGGGGGAGCGGCGATACGCAGTATTTT
TRBJ2-7,.,TRBV19,few,CASSRSGDSYEQYF,TGTGCCAGTAGTAGATCCGGGGACTCCTACGAGCAGTACTTC
TRBJ1-5,.,TRBV7-2,few,CASSMNSGQYSNQPQHF,TGTGCCAGCAGCATGAATTCAGGACAGTATAGCAATCAGCCCCAGCATTTT
TRBJ1-3,TRBD1,TRBV11-2,few,CASSRLGGRNTIYF,TGTGCCAGCAGCCGACTAGGGGGCCGAAACACCATATATTTT
TRBJ1-1,.,TRBV7-2,.,CASSLGGTSTEAFF,TGTGCCAGCAGCTTAGGGGGGACAAGCACTGAAGCTTTCTTT
TRBJ2-1,TRBD2,TRBV11-2,few,CASSMLAGNSYNEQFF,TGTGCCAGCAGCATGTTAGCGGGAAATTCCTACAATGAGCAGTTCTTC
TRBJ2-1,TRBD2,TRBV20-1,many,CSATGLAGGTEQFF,TGCAGTGCTACCGGACTAGCGGGAGGCACTGAGCAGTTCTTC
TRBJ1-1,.,TRBV4-1,many,CASSQVGSPRTEAFF,TGCGCCAGCAGCCAAGTTGGCTCCCCCCGGACTGAAGCTTTCTTT
TRBJ1-5,.,TRBV30,many,CAWSGGNLNQPQHF,TGTGCCTGGAGTGGCGGGAATCTCAATCAGCCCCAGCATTTT
TRBJ2-7,TRBD2,TRBV20-1,few,CSAHTRDYEYEQYF,TGCAGTGCCCATACCCGGGACTATGAATACGAGCAGTACTTC
TRBJ2-5,TRBD1,TRBV29-1,many,CSVEITGTGQETQYF,TGCAGCGTTGAAATCACGGGGACAGGGCAAGAGACCCAGTACTTC